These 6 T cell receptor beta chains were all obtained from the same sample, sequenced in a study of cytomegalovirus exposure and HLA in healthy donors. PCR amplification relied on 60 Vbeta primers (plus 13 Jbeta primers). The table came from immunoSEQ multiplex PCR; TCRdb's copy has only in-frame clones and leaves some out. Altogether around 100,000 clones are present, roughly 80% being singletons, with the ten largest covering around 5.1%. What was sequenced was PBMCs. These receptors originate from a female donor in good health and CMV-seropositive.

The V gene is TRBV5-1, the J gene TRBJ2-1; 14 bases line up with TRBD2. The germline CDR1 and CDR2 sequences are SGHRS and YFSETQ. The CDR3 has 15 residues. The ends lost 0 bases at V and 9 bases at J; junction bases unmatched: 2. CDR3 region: CASSLETSGGGEQFF. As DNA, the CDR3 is TGCGCCAGCAGCTTGGAGACTAGCGGGGGGGGTGAGCAGTTCTTC. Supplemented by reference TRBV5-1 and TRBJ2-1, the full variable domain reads KAGVTQTPRYLIKTRGQQVTLSCSPISGHRSVSWYQQTPGQGLQFLFEYFSETQRNKGNFPGRFSGRQFSNSRSEMNVSTLELGDSALYLCASSLETSGGGEQFFGPGTRLTVL.

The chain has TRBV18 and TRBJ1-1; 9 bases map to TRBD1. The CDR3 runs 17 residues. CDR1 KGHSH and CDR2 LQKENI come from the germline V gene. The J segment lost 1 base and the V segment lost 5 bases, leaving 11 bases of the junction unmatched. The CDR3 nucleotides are TGTGCCAGCTCATCGACTACAGGGGGCCGGGGGAACACTGAAGCTTTCTTT. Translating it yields CASSSTTGGRGNTEAFF.

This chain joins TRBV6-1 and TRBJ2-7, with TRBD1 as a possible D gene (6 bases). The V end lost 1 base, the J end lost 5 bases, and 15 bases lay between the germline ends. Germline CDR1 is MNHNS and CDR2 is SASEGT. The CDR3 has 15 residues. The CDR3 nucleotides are TGTGCCAGCAGTGAAGGGCGGACAGAAACTAACGAGCAGTACTTC. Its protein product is CASSEGRTETNEQYF.

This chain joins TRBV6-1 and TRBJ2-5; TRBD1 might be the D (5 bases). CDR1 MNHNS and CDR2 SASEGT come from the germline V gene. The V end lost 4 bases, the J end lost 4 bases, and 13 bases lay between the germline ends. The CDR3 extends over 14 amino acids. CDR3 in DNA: TGTGCCAGCAGTGGGATTCAGGGAAGAGAGACCCAGTACTTC. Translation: CASSGIQGRETQYF.

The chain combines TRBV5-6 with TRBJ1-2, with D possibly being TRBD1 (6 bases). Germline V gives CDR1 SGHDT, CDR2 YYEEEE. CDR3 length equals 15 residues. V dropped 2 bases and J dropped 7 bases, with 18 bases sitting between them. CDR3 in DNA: TGTGCCAGCAGCTTTGGGGGACAAGGGGTCGGTGGCTACACCTTC. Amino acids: CASSFGGQGVGGYTF.

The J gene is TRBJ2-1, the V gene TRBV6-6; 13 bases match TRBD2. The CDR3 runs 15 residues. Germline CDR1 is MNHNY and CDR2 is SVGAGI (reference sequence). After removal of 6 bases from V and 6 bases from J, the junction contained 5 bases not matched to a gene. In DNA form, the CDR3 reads TGTGCCAGCAGAGCCGGGACTAGCGGGGTCAATGAGCAGTTCTTC. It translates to CASRAGTSGVNEQFF.